This T cell receptor (beta chain) was observed in a study of T cells after yellow fever vaccination (dated by TCRdb to about 2019). General notes on the study: The SMART-Seq v4 Ultra Low Input RNA kit was used to prepare libraries from fractions with low cell numbers. Blood samples were taken at several timepoints before and after primary and secondary immunization, and bulk PBMC replicates and cell subsets were isolated. Two healthy male donors, one aged 18 to 30 and one aged 30 to 40 years, were included in the cohort. Bulk TCR alpha and beta repertoires were sequenced longitudinally to track T-cell clones before and after primary and booster YFV17D yellow fever vaccination. The investigation overall reported the following: Because abundant contaminating clonotypes from the bulk population could be contained in FACS-sorted repertoires, computational filtering was required. A small share of clonotypes was detected in both CD4 and CD8 compartments, with the overlap likely arising from convergent recombination. The secondary T-cell response was found to be weaker but faster than the primary response, with a peak reached on day 5 rather than on day 15. The study included only a couple of donors, which limits how far the findings can be generalized. Most clones expanded after primary vaccination were re-detected after the booster (almost 97% of CD4 and about nine tenths of CD8), suggesting broad memory maintenance.

TCR cDNA was synthesized by 5'RACE template switching, which introduced a universal primer site and unique molecular identifiers. cDNA synthesis was primed from both the TCR alpha and TCR beta constant segments. Two PCR steps were used to amplify libraries, with sample barcodes and sequencing adapters being added in the second step. Sequencing of libraries was done on Illumina HiSeq 2500 (2x100 bp) or NovaSeq (2x150 bp). The paper's processing steps were these. Demultiplexing of reads and collapsing into UMI consensus sequences were performed with MIGEC, and V(D)J alignment was carried out with MiXCR. Vaccine-responding clonotypes were defined with edgeR using replicate PBMC samples, requiring FDR below 0.01 and a log2 fold change above 5 up to day 15. Bulk clonotypes were assigned CD4 or CD8 identity according to which sequenced CD4 or CD8 repertoire held them at higher abundance. Using fastp at Q25 and MiXCR, TCRdb reprocessed the public reads and kept productive beta chains. Rows with a matching CDR3 protein are joined into one entry that keeps the most common DNA and genes. None of the V and J calls come from the authors' own analysis; TCRdb made them. The sample yields 510,000 or so distinct CDR3 sequences; less than 20% were counted once. In total, the top ten clones hold roughly an eighth of the sample.

In the paper's terms, the treatment or condition label means: live attenuated yellow fever vaccine strain. At each blood-draw timepoint, two biological replicates of bulk PBMCs were collected. PBMCs were isolated from peripheral blood using a standard Ficoll-Paque protocol. TriZol was used to extract RNA from bulk PBMCs, CD4 and CD8 fractions, and dextramer-positive and dextramer-negative fractions. The germline V gene encodes CDR1 SGHVS and CDR2 FQNEAQ. V is cut by 6 bases and J by 5 bases, and the space between the germline ends is 14 bases. The CDR3 spans 14 residues, from the cysteine through the phenylalanine. The retained sequence is limited to the CDR3, 42 bases, with the frame set at the first base. Remarks on this clonotype: It has no known antigen specificity. Base qualities were left out, and no much larger clone turns up one base away.

The chain employs TRBV7-8 and TRBJ2-1; the D gene remains uncertain. The receptor's source is a man aged 25 to 40 who received the YFV17D yellow fever vaccine. The source material was PBMCs, sampled 15 days after the yellow fever booster vaccination. The DNA sequence is given as TGTGCCAGCAGACGTGACACTACGGACAATGAGCAGTTCTTC. Translation gives CASRRDTTDNEQFF.